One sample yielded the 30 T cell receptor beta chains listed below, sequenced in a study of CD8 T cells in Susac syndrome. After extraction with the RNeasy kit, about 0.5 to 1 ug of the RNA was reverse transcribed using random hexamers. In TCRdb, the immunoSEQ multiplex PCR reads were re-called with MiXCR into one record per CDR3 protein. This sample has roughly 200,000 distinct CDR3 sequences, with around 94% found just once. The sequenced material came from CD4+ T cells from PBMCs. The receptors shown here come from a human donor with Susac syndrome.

DNA of the CDR3: TGTGCCAGCGGATGGGGGGAGGGTGAGCAGTTCTTC. Protein: CASGWGEGEQFF. The J gene is TRBJ2-1, the V gene TRBV11-3; 7 positions agree with TRBD2. The germline gives CDR1 SGHNT, CDR2 YENEEA. CDR3 length: 12 residues. V gave up 8 bases and J gave up 9 bases; unmatched junction bases: 7.

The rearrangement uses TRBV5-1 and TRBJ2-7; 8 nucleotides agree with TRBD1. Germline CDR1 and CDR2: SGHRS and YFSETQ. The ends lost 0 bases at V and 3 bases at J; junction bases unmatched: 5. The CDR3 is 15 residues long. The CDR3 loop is CASSLAGQGFYEQYF. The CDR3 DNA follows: TGCGCCAGCAGCTTGGCTGGACAGGGTTTCTACGAGCAGTACTTC. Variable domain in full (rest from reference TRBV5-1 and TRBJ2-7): KAGVTQTPRYLIKTRGQQVTLSCSPISGHRSVSWYQQTPGQGLQFLFEYFSETQRNKGNFPGRFSGRQFSNSRSEMNVSTLELGDSALYLCASSLAGQGFYEQYFGPGTRLTVT.

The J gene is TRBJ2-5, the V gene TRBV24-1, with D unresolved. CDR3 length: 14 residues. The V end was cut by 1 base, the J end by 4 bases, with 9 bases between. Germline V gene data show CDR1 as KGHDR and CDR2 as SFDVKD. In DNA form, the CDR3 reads TGTGCCACCAGTGATTTAAACAGCAGAGAGACCCAGTACTTC. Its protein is CATSDLNSRETQYF.

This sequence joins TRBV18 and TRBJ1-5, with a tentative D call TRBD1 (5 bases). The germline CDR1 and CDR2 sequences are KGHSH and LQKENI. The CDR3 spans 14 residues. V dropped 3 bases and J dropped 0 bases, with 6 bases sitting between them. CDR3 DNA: TGTGCCAGCTCACCGACAGATAGCAATCAGCCCCAGCATTTT. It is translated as CASSPTDSNQPQHF.

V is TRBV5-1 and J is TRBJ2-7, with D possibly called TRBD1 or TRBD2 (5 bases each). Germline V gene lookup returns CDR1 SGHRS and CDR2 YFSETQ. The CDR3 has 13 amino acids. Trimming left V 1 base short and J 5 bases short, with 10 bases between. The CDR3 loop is CASSLTGTNEQYF. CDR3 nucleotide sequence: TGCGCCAGCAGCTTGACTGGGACCAACGAGCAGTACTTC.

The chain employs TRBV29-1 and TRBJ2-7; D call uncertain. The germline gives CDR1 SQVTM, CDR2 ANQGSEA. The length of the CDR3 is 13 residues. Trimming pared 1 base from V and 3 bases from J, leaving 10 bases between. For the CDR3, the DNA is TGCAGCGTTGAAGGTTCACGGCGCTACGAGCAGTACTTC. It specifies CSVEGSRRYEQYF.

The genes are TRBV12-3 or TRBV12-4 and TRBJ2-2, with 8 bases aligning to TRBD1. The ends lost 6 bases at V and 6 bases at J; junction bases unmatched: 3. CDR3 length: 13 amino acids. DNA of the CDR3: TGTGCCAGCAGACCACAGGGGGCCGGGGAGCTGTTTTTT. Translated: CASRPQGAGELFF.

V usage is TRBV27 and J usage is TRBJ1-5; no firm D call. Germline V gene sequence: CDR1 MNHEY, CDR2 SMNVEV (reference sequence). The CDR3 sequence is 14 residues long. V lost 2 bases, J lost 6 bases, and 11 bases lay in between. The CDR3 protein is CASSLGSVAQPQHF. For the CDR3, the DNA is TGTGCCAGCAGTTTAGGGTCGGTGGCTCAGCCCCAGCATTTT.

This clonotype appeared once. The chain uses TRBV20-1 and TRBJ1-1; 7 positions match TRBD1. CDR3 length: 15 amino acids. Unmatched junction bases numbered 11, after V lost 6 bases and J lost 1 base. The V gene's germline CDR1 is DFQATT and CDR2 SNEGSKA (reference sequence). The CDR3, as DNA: TGCAGTGCCTACGATACAGGGGTCCCGAACACTGAAGCTTTCTTT. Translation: CSAYDTGVPNTEAFF.

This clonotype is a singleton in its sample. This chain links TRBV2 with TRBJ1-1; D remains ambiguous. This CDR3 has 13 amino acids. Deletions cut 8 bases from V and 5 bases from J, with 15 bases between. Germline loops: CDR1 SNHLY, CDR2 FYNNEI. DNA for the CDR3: TGTGCCAGCGTTTGGACCCCTAAAACTGAAGCTTTCTTT. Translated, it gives CASVWTPKTEAFF.

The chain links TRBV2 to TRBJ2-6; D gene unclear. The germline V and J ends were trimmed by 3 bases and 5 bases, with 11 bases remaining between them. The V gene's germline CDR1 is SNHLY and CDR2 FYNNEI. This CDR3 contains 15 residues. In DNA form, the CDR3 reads TGTGCCAGCAGTGATTCGCACTCCAGGGCCAACGTCCTGACTTTC. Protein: CASSDSHSRANVLTF.

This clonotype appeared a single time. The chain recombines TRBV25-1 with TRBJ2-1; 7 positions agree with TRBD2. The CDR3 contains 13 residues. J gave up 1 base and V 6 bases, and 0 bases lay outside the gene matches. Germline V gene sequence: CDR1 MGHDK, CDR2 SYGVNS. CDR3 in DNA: TGTGCCAGCAGAGCGGGGTCCTACAATGAGCAGTTCTTC. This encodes CASRAGSYNEQFF.

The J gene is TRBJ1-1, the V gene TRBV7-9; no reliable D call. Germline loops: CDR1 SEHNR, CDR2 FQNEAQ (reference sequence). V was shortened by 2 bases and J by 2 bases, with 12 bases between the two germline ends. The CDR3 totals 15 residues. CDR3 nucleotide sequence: TGTGCCAGCAGCTTATCTCTTTTGGCCAACACTGAAGCTTTCTTT. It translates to CASSLSLLANTEAFF.

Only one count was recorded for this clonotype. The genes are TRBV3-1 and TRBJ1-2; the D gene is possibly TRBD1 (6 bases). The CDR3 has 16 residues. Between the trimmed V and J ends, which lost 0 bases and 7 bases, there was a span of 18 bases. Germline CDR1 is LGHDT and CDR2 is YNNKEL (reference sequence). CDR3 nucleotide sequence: TGTGCCAGCAGCCAAGATTCATCAGGGGTGCCGGGTGGCTACACCTTC. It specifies CASSQDSSGVPGGYTF.

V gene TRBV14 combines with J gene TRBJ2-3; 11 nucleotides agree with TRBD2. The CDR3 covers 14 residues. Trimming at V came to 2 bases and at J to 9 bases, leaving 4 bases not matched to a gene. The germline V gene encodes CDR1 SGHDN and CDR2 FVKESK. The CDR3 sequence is CASSQLLAGGTQYF. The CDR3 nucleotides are TGTGCCAGCAGCCAACTTCTAGCGGGGGGAACGCAGTATTTT.

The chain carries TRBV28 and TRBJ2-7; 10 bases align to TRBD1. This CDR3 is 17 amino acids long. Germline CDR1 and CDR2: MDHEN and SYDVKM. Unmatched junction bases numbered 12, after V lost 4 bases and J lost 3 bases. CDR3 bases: TGTGCCAGCAGTTACCTTACCACCCGGGACAGGGGCTACGAGCAGTACTTC. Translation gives CASSYLTTRDRGYEQYF. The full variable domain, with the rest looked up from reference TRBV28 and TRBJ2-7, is DVKVTQSSRYLVKRTGEKVFLECVQDMDHENMFWYRQDPGLGLRLIYFSYDVKMKEKGDIPEGYSVSREKKERFSLILESASTNQTSMYLCASSYLTTRDRGYEQYFGPGTRLTVT.

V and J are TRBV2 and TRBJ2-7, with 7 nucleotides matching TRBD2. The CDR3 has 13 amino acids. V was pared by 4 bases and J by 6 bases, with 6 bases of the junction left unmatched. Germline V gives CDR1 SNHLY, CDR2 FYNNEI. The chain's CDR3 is CASSGDYIAEQYF. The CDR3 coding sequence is TGTGCCAGCAGTGGGGACTACATCGCCGAGCAGTACTTC.

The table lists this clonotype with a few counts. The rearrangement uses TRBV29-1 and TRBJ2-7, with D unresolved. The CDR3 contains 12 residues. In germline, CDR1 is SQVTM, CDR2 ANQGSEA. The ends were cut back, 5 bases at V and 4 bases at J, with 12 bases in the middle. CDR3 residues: CSVSSLGYEQYF. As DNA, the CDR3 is TGCAGCGTTTCCTCCCTCGGGTACGAGCAGTACTTC.

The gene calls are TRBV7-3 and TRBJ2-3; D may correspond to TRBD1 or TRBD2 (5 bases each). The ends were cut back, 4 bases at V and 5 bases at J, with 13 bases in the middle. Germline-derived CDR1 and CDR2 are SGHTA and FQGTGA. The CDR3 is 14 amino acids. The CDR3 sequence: CASSSPGPVDTQYF. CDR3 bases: TGTGCCAGCAGCTCTCCGGGACCAGTAGATACGCAGTATTTT.

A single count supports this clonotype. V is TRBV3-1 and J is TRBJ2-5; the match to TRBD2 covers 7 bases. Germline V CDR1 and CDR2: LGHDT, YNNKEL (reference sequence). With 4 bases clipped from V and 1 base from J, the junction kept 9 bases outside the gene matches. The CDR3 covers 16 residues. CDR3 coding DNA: TGTGCCAGCAGCCCGAGGGACTACTACTTCCAAGAGACCCAGTACTTC. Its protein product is CASSPRDYYFQETQYF.

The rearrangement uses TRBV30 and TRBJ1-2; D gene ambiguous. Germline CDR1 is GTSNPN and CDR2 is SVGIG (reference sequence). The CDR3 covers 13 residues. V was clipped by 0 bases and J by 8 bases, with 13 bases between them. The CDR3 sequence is CAWSVEPDGGYTF. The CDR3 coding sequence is TGTGCCTGGAGTGTGGAGCCCGATGGAGGCTACACCTTC.

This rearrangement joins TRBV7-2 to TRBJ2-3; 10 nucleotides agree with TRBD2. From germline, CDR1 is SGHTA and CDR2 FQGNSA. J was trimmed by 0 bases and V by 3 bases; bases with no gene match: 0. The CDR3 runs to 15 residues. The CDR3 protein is CASSFSGRSTDTQYF. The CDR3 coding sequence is TGTGCCAGCAGCTTTAGCGGGAGGAGCACAGATACGCAGTATTTT.

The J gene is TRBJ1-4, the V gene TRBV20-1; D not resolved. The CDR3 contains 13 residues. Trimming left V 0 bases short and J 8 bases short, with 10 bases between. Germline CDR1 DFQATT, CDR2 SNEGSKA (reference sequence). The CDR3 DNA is TGCAGTGCTAGAGACACATTTAGGGAAAAACTGTTTTTT. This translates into CSARDTFREKLFF.

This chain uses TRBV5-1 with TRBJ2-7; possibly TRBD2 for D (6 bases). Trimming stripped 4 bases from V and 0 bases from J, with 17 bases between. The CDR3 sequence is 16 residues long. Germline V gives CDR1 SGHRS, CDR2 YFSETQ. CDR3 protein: CASSPGVVLTSYEQYF. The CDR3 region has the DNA TGCGCCAGCAGCCCGGGAGTGGTTTTGACCTCCTACGAGCAGTACTTC.

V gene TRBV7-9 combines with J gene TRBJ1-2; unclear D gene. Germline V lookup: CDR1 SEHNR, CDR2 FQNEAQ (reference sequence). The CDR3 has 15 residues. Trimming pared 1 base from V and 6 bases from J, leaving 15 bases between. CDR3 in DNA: TGTGCCAGCAGCTTAGAACGGCGGAGTTCCCATGGCTACACCTTC. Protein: CASSLERRSSHGYTF.

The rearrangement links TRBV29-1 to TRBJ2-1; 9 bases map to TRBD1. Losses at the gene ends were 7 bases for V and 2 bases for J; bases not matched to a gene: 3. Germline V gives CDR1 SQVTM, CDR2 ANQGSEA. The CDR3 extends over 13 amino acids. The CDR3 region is CSARTGAYNEQFF. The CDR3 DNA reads TGCAGCGCCCGGACAGGGGCCTACAATGAGCAGTTCTTC.

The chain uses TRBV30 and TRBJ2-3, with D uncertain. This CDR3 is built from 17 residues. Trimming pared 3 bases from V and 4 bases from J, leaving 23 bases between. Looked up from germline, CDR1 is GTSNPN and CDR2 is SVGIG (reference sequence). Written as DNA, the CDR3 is TGTGCCTGGAGCCCCATGAACCCCCGTCTCACTGCAGATACGCAGTATTTT. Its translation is CAWSPMNPRLTADTQYF.

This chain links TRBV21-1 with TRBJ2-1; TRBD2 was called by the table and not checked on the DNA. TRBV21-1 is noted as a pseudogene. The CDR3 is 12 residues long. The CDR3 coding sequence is TGTGCCAGCAGCACAGAGGGAGATGAGCAGTTCTTC. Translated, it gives CASSTEGDEQFF.

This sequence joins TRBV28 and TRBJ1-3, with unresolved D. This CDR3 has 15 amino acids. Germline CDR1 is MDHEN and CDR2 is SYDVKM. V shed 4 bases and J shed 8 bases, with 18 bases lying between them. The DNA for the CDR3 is TGTGCCAGCAGTTCTCCGGGCAGATCTGTGGACACCATATATTTT. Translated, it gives CASSSPGRSVDTIYF.

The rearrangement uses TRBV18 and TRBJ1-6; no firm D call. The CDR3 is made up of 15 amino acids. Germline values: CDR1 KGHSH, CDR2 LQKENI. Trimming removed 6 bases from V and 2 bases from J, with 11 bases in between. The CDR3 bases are TGTGCCAGCTCGCCAATGAGTCCCTATAATTCACCCCTCCACTTT. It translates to CASSPMSPYNSPLHF.